The T cell receptor (beta chain) under discussion was sequenced for a study of blood T cells in healthy people across ages. Findings and limits, study-wide: Long-lived donors exceeded aged donors in naive CD4+ cells and diversity.

This clonotype was observed at least ten times. Its target is unknown. Each donor supplied roughly 10 milliliters of peripheral blood. In each sample, at least 6.5 million PBMCs were isolated. CDR1 is ENHRY, CDR2 SYGVKD, per germline. This CDR3 has 13 residues. Trimming removed 8 bases from V and 3 bases from J, with 14 bases in between. Alongside a J-beta primer mix, a sample-barcoded 5' primer served in a second PCR lasting roughly 6 to 11 cycles. Per sample, CDR3-containing paired-end reads numbered at least 2.5 million. MiXCR, run by TCRdb on the 5' RACE reads, gives a single entry per CDR3 protein. The repertoire holds approximately 940,000 distinct CDR3 sequences, about 48% seen once, with roughly 13% in the top ten.

Sequencing was done on a sample of blood. V is TRBV10-3 and J is TRBJ2-7, with a tentative D call TRBD2 (5 bases). This sequence was found in a man aged 30 to 39 in good health. CDR3 coding DNA: TGTGCCATCCGTGGGAGTTTAGACTACGAGCAGTACTTC. This gives the protein CAIRGSLDYEQYF.